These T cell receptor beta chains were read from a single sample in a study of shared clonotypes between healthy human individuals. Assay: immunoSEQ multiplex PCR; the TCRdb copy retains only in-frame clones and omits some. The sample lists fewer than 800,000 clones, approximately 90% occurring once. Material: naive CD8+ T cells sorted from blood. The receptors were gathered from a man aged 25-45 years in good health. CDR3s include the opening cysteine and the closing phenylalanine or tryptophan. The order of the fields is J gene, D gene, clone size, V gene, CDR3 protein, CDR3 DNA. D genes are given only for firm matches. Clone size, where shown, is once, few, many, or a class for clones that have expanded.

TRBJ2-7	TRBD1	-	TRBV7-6	CASTSIGDRGYEQYF	TGTGCCAGCACCTCAATTGGGGACAGGGGCTACGAGCAGTACTTC
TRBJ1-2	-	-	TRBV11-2	CASSLFRGYGYTF	TGTGCCAGCAGCTTATTCAGGGGCTATGGCTACACCTTC
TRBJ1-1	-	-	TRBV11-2	CASSHGVEAFF	TGTGCCAGCAGCCATGGAGTGGAAGCTTTCTTT
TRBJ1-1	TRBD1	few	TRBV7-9	CASSSVRDRITSGTEAFF	TGTGCCAGCAGTTCAGTTAGGGACAGGATCACTTCGGGCACTGAAGCTTTCTTT
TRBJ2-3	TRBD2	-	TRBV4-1	CASSQISGRGTDTQYF	TGCGCCAGCAGCCAAATTAGCGGGAGAGGTACAGATACGCAGTATTTT
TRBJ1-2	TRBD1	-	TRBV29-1	CSVEELGQGPGYTF	TGCAGCGTTGAAGAATTAGGACAGGGGCCTGGCTACACCTTC
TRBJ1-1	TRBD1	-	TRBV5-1	CASSLKGGGYTEAFF	TGCGCCAGCAGCTTGAAAGGGGGCGGGTACACTGAAGCTTTCTTT
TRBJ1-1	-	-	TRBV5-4	CASSFFSNTEAFF	TGTGCCAGCAGCTTCTTTTCGAACACTGAAGCTTTCTTT
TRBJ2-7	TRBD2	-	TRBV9	CASSEGLAGSEQYF	TGTGCCAGCAGCGAGGGACTAGCGGGATCCGAGCAGTACTTC
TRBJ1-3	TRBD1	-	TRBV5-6	CASSMDRFGNTIYF	TGTGCCAGCAGCATGGACAGGTTTGGAAACACCATATATTTT
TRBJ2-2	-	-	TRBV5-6	CASNPILNTGELFF	TGTGCCAGCAACCCTATACTGAACACCGGGGAGCTGTTTTTT
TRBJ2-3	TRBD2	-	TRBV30	CAGKRTSGRSTDTQYF	TGTGCCGGAAAAAGGACTAGCGGGAGAAGCACAGATACGCAGTATTTT
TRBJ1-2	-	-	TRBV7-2	CASSLRGPHGYTF	TGTGCCAGCAGCTTACGGGGACCCCATGGCTACACCTTC
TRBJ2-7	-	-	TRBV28	CASSLLAGIYYEQYF	TGTGCCAGCAGTTTATTGGCGGGGATTTACTACGAGCAGTACTTC
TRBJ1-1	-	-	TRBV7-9	CASSYGSTAFF	TGTGCCAGCAGCTACGGGTCCACGGCTTTCTTT
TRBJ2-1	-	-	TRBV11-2	CASSPRDRPYNEQFF	TGTGCCAGCAGCCCGCGGGACAGACCCTACAATGAGCAGTTCTTC
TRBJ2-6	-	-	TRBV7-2	CASSSRRDSGANVLTF	TGTGCCAGCAGCTCCCGACGGGACTCTGGGGCCAACGTCCTGACTTTC
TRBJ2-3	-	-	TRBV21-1	CASSTPQAELQYF	TGTGCCAGCAGCACCCCTCAGGCGGAACTGCAGTATTTT
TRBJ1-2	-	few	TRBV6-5	CASSYSDGAGFDYTF	TGTGCCAGCAGTTACTCGGACGGGGCAGGATTTGACTACACCTTC
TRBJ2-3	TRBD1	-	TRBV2	CASSELGTGGADTQYF	TGTGCCAGCAGTGAATTGGGGACAGGGGGCGCAGATACGCAGTATTTT
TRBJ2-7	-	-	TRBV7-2	CASSDYRGYEQYF	TGTGCCAGCAGCGATTACCGGGGTTACGAGCAGTACTTC
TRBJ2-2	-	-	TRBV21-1	CASSIVRGQGGTGELFF	TGTGCCAGCAGCATAGTCCGAGGACAGGGTGGGACCGGGGAGCTGTTTTTT
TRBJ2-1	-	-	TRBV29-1	CSVGLQEQFF	TGCAGCGTTGGACTTCAAGAGCAGTTCTTC
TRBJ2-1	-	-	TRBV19	CASSQGPGSYNEQFF	TGTGCCAGTAGTCAGGGCCCCGGCTCCTACAATGAGCAGTTCTTC
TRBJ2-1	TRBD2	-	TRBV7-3	CASREGHGNEQFF	TGTGCCTCCAGGGAGGGCCATGGGAATGAGCAGTTCTTC
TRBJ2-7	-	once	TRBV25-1	CASTVGIRPYEQYF	TGTGCCAGCACCGTGGGCATACGTCCCTACGAGCAGTACTTC
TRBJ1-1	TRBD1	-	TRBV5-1	CASSLDGTGHTEAFF	TGCGCCAGCAGCTTGGATGGGACAGGGCACACTGAAGCTTTCTTT
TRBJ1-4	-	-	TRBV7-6	CASSTGEKLFF	TGTGCCAGCAGCACGGGTGAAAAACTGTTTTTT
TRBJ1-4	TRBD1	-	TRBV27	CASSLSQGDEKLFF	TGTGCCAGCAGTTTGTCACAGGGGGATGAAAAACTGTTTTTT
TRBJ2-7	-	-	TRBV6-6	CASSYEGQSSYEQYF	TGTGCCAGCAGTTACGAAGGACAGTCCTCCTACGAGCAGTACTTC
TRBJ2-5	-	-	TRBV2	CASPRGTGETQYF	TGTGCCAGCCCCCGAGGGACGGGGGAGACCCAGTACTTC
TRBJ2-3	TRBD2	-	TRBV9	CASSVGIAGLGDTQYF	TGTGCCAGCAGCGTAGGCATAGCGGGGCTAGGGGATACGCAGTATTTT
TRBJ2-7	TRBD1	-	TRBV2	CASSDSDRGSYEQYF	TGTGCCAGCAGTGATTCGGACAGGGGATCCTACGAGCAGTACTTC
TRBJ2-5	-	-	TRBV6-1	CASEPERARQETQYF	TGTGCCAGCGAGCCAGAGAGAGCGCGCCAAGAGACCCAGTACTTC
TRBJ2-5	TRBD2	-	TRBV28	CASSDLAGGDQETQYF	TGTGCCAGCAGTGACTTAGCGGGAGGGGATCAAGAGACCCAGTACTTC
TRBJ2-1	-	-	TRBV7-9	CASTPPSYNEQFF	TGTGCCAGCACCCCTCCTTCCTACAATGAGCAGTTCTTC
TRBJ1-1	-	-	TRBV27	CASSFQMNTEAFF	TGTGCCAGCAGTTTTCAGATGAACACTGAAGCTTTCTTT
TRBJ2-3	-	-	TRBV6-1	CASSVTAISTDTQYF	TGTGCCAGCAGTGTGACAGCTATCAGCACAGATACGCAGTATTTT
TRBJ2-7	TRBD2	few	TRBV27	CASNVGLAGDEQYF	TGTGCCAGCAACGTGGGACTAGCGGGAGACGAGCAGTACTTC
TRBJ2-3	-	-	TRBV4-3	CASSQQTVLSTDTQYF	TGCGCCAGCAGCCAGCAGACAGTCCTGAGCACAGATACGCAGTATTTT
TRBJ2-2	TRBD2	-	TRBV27	CASSSGGSGTGELFF	TGTGCCAGCAGTTCAGGCGGGAGCGGCACCGGGGAGCTGTTTTTT
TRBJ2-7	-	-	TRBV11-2	CASSLFDGGSSYEQYF	TGTGCCAGCAGCTTATTTGATGGGGGGAGCTCCTACGAGCAGTACTTC
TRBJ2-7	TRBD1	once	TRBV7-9	CASSRTGTSRSYEQYF	TGTGCCAGCAGCCGGACAGGGACTTCCCGCTCCTACGAGCAGTACTTC
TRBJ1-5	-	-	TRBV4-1	CASSQVPGQTKPQHF	TGCGCCAGCAGCCAAGTCCCCGGCCAGACCAAGCCCCAGCATTTT
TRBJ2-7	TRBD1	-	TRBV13	CASSPLLGGRERYEQYF	TGTGCCAGCAGCCCCTTACTAGGGGGCAGGGAACGCTACGAGCAGTACTTC
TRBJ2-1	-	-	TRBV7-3	CASSLSGGQHYNEQFF	TGTGCCAGCAGCTTAAGTGGGGGTCAGCATTACAATGAGCAGTTCTTC
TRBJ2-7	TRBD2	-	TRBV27	CASSLGTSGRSEQYF	TGTGCCAGCAGTTTAGGGACTAGCGGGAGGAGCGAGCAGTACTTC
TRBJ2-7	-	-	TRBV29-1	CSVGDRLSYEQYF	TGCAGCGTGGGTGACAGGCTGTCCTACGAGCAGTACTTC
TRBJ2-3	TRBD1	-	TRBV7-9	CASSSLTGTDTQYF	TGTGCCAGTTCAAGCTTGACAGGGACAGATACGCAGTATTTT
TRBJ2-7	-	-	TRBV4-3	CASSQAGAYEQYF	TGCGCCAGCAGCCAAGCGGGGGCCTACGAGCAGTACTTC